Each of the 27 T cell receptor beta chains below was sequenced from the same sample in a study of T cell clusters in autoimmune cytopenias. TRB was amplified from about 260 ng of peripheral blood genomic DNA per sample. TRB rearrangements were amplified by touch-down multiplex PCR with mixed TRB-A/B primers. One entry per CDR3 protein, without DNA, is what TCRdb gives after re-calling the multiplex PCR reads. The repertoire table contains 8,800 or so distinct CDR3 sequences. Sequenced: peripheral blood. These receptors originate from a human donor with an autoimmune cytopenia or autoimmune hepatitis (not recorded which).

Frequency places this clonotype as medium-sized (0.01 to 0.1%). The CDR3 region is CASSYNVVDEQFF. The V call is TRBV6-5, the J call TRBJ2-1. CDR1 MNHEY and CDR2 SVGAGI come from the germline V gene. The CDR3 is 13 residues long.

The V call is TRBV19, the J call TRBJ2-3; TCRdb gives TRBD1 as the D gene, but with no DNA this cannot be confirmed. The length of the CDR3 is 17 residues. Germline V lookup: CDR1 LNHDA, CDR2 SQIVND (reference sequence). This CDR3 is CASSMGRGLWGTDTQYF. Based on the CDR3 plus reference TRBV19 and TRBJ2-3, the full variable domain is DGGITQSPKYLFRKEGQNVTLSCEQNLNHDAMYWYRQDPGQGLRLIYYSQIVNDFQKGDIAEGYSVSREKKESFPLTVTSAQKNPTAFYLCASSMGRGLWGTDTQYFGPGTRLTVL.

The chain carries TRBV27 and TRBJ2-1; the D call of TRBD2 rests on TCRdb alone, since no DNA is present to check it. The length of the CDR3 is 13 residues. Germline V CDR1 and CDR2: MNHEY, SMNVEV (reference sequence). CDR3 residues: CASRAAGGNEQFF.

The chain joins TRBV28 to TRBJ2-2; there is no DNA to check the TCRdb D call of TRBD2. In germline, CDR1 is MDHEN, CDR2 SYDVKM. The CDR3 loop spans 18 amino acids. The CDR3 sequence is CASSLRPRELANTGELFF.

By frequency, this clonotype registers medium-sized (0.01 to 0.1%). V and J are TRBV6-6 and TRBJ2-5; absent DNA, TCRdb's TRBD1 call cannot be checked. Germline V gene lookup returns CDR1 MNHNY and CDR2 SVGAGI (reference sequence). The CDR3 is made up of 14 amino acids. CDR3 residues: CASTQGGRKETQYF.

By frequency, this clonotype is medium-sized. The V call is TRBV6-5, the J call TRBJ2-7; the D gene TCRdb calls, TRBD2, cannot be checked with no DNA. The germline V gene encodes CDR1 MNHEY and CDR2 SVGAGI. The CDR3 runs 14 residues. CDR3 protein: CASRSGVGSYEQYF.

The chain has TRBV20-1 and TRBJ2-3; TCRdb gives TRBD1 as the D gene, but with no DNA this cannot be confirmed. This CDR3 region has 16 residues. The germline V gene encodes CDR1 DFQATT and CDR2 SNEGSKA (reference sequence). CDR3 region: CSARARDRGPTDTQYF.

V and J are TRBV6-5 and TRBJ1-1. In germline, CDR1 is MNHEY, CDR2 SVGAGI. The CDR3 sequence is 13 residues long. CDR3 protein: CASSYPGLTEAFF.

The CDR3 loop reads CASSFGVEQYF. This chain joins TRBV7-9 and TRBJ2-7. The germline V gene has CDR1 SEHNR and CDR2 FQNEAQ (reference sequence). The CDR3 has 11 residues.

The chain joins TRBV18 to TRBJ2-7; TCRdb lists TRBD1, though no DNA is available to test this call. This CDR3 contains 15 residues. CDR1 is KGHSH, CDR2 LQKENI, per germline. CDR3 sequence reads: CASSPTGNNPLEQYF.

The rearrangement uses TRBV19 and TRBJ2-7; TCRdb's D gene call, TRBD2, goes unchecked for lack of DNA. The CDR3 consists of 13 residues. Per germline, CDR1 LNHDA and CDR2 SQIVND (reference sequence). Here the CDR3 reads CASSIVAEGEQYF.

The chain links TRBV27 to TRBJ1-6; the TCRdb D gene call, TRBD1, has no DNA to confirm it. The length of the CDR3 is 14 residues. The germline gives CDR1 MNHEY, CDR2 SMNVEV (reference sequence). CDR3 residues: CASSFGAYNSPLHF.

This clonotype shows up as medium-sized (0.01 to 0.1%) by frequency. This chain uses TRBV6-5 with TRBJ2-1; TCRdb designates TRBD2, a call that cannot be tested without DNA. This CDR3 spans 12 amino acids. Germline V gene data show CDR1 as MNHEY and CDR2 as SVGAGI. Here the CDR3 reads CASRAEGGEQFF.

This clonotype counts as medium-sized by frequency. This chain links TRBV24-1 with TRBJ2-2; the TCRdb call, TRBD2, lacks DNA for checking. Germline lookup yields CDR1 KGHDR and CDR2 SFDVKD. The length of the CDR3 is 12 residues. The CDR3 is CATSKRVGELFF.

V is TRBV12-3 or TRBV12-4 and J is TRBJ2-7; TCRdb picks TRBD1, but there is no DNA to check that call. CDR3 length equals 13 residues. CDR3 sequence: CASSRDSSGKQYF.

This rearrangement joins TRBV11-1 to TRBJ2-1. The CDR3 totals 13 residues. Germline lookup yields CDR1 SGHAT and CDR2 FQDESV (reference sequence). This chain's CDR3 is CASSPTIYNEQFF.

The chain has TRBV7-9 and TRBJ2-2. The CDR3 has 11 residues. Germline-derived CDR1 and CDR2 are SEHNR and FQNEAQ (reference sequence). CDR3 loop: CASSPPGELFF.

This clonotype registers medium-sized by frequency. V is TRBV6-5 and J is TRBJ1-1. CDR3 length: 13 amino acids. The V gene's germline CDR1 is MNHEY and CDR2 SVGAGI. CDR3 amino acids: CASRTDMNTEAFF.

This chain connects TRBV6-5 to TRBJ1-1. CDR3 size: 11 residues. Per germline, CDR1 MNHEY and CDR2 SVGAGI. CDR3: CASSRGQRAFF.

The chain recombines TRBV28 with TRBJ1-4. CDR1 MDHEN and CDR2 SYDVKM come from the germline V gene. CDR3 length: 14 amino acids. CDR3 residues: CASRTQGGREKLFF. Combining the CDR3 with reference TRBV28 and TRBJ1-4 gives the whole variable domain DVKVTQSSRYLVKRTGEKVFLECVQDMDHENMFWYRQDPGLGLRLIYFSYDVKMKEKGDIPEGYSVSREKKERFSLILESASTNQTSMYLCASRTQGGREKLFFGSGTQLSVL.

This clonotype is classed as medium-sized by frequency. The chain's CDR3 is CASSEAWTGSMETQYF. V is TRBV6-5 and J is TRBJ2-5; without DNA, the TCRdb call of TRBD1 cannot be checked. The CDR3 has 16 amino acids. The germline CDR1 and CDR2 sequences are MNHEY and SVGAGI.

The chain is built from TRBV18 and TRBJ2-1; there is no DNA to check the TCRdb D call of TRBD2. CDR1 and CDR2 from the germline V gene are KGHSH and LQKENI. The CDR3 has 18 residues. The CDR3 loop reads CASSRTSGSLLSYNEQFF.

The chain carries TRBV5-1 and TRBJ2-7; TCRdb outputs TRBD1, but without DNA this stays unchecked. The germline gives CDR1 SGHRS, CDR2 YFSETQ. This CDR3 spans 16 amino acids. CDR3 amino acids: CASSPTLGQGAFEQYF.

This chain uses TRBV15 with TRBJ1-5; absent DNA, TCRdb's TRBD1 call cannot be checked. The CDR3 has 16 amino acids. CDR1 and CDR2 from the germline V gene are LNHNV and YYDKDF (reference sequence). This CDR3 reads CATSARTGNSNQPQHF.

CDR3: CSASFVSNEKLFF. V is TRBV20-1 and J is TRBJ1-4. The CDR3 length is 13 residues. Germline lookup yields CDR1 DFQATT and CDR2 SNEGSKA (reference sequence).

The rearrangement uses TRBV6-5 and TRBJ2-1. Germline V gene sequence: CDR1 MNHEY, CDR2 SVGAGI. The CDR3 is 13 amino acids. The CDR3 loop is CASSYSRFNEQFF.

V gene TRBV27 combines with J gene TRBJ1-4. This CDR3 is built from 14 residues. Germline assignment: CDR1 MNHEY and CDR2 SMNVEV (reference sequence). This chain's CDR3 is CASSPRQRSEKLFF.